The clone carrying this T cell receptor (beta chain) has more than one count but fewer than ten. Its antigen is still unknown. The source of the sample is a study of T cells after yellow fever vaccination. Findings of the study overall: A small share of clonotypes appeared in both CD4 and CD8 compartments.

Trimming removed 0 bases from V and 10 bases from J; junction bases left unmatched: 6. The germline gives CDR1 SGHRS, CDR2 YFSETQ. The CDR3 has 13 residues. TCRdb processed the 5' RACE reads anew with MiXCR; each CDR3 protein has one entry. Of 250,000 to 400,000 distinct CDR3 sequences listed, over 4% are singletons. This specimen was PBMCs, taken 5 days after the yellow fever booster vaccination. This sequence originates from a man younger than 35 who received the YFV17D yellow fever vaccine. The J gene is TRBJ1-1, the V gene TRBV5-1; 7 positions match TRBD1. The CDR3 DNA reads TGCGCCAGCAGCTTGGAGGGGGCTGATGGAGCTTTCTTT. Translated, it gives CASSLEGADGAFF.